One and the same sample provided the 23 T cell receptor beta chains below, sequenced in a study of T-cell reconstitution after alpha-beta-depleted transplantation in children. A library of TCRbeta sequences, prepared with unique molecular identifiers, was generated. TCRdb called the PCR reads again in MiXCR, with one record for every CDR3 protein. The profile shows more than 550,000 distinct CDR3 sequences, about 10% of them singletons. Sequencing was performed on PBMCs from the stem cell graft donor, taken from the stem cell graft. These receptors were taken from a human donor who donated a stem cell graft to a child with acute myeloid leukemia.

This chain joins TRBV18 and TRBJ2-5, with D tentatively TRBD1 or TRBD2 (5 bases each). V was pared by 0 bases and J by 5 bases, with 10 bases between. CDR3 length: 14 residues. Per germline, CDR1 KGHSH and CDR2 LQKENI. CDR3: CASSPPGTGETQYF. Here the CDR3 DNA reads TGTGCCAGCTCACCACCTGGGACCGGGGAGACCCAGTACTTC.

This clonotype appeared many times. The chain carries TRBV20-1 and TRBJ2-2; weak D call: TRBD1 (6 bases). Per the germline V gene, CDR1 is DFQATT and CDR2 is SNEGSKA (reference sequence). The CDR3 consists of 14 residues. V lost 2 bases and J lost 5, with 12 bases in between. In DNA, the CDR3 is TGCAGTGCTAGAAATCAGGGGAGAACCGGGGAGCTGTTTTTT. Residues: CSARNQGRTGELFF.

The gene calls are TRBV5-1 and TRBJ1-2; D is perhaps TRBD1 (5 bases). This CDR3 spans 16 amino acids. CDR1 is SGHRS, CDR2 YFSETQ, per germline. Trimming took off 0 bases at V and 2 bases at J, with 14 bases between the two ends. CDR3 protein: CASSLDVGRQNYGYTF. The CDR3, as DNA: TGCGCCAGCAGCTTGGATGTGGGGCGGCAAAACTATGGCTACACCTTC.

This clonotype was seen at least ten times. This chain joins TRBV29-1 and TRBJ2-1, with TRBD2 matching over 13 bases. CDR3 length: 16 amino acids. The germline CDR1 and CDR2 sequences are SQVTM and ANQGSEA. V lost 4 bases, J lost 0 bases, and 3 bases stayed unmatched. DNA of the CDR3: TGCAGCGTTGTACTAGCGGGAGGGAGCTCCTACAATGAGCAGTTCTTC. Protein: CSVVLAGGSSYNEQFF.

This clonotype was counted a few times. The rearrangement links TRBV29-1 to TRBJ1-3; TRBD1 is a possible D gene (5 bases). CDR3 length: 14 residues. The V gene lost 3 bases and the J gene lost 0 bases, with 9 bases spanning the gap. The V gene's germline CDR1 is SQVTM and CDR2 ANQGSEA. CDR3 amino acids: CSVDPGTSGNTIYF. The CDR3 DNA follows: TGCAGCGTTGATCCTGGGACCTCTGGAAACACCATATATTTT.

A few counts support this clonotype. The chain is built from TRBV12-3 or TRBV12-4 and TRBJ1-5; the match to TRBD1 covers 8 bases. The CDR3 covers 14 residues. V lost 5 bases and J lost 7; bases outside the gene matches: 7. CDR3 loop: CASSPDREGQPQHF. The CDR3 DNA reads TGTGCCAGCAGTCCGGACAGGGAAGGCCAGCCCCAGCATTTT.

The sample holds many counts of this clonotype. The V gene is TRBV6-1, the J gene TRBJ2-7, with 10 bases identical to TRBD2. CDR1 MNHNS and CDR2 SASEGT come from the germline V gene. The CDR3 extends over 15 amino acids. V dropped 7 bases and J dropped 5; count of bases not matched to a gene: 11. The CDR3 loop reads CASTKAGGPVHEQYF. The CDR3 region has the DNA TGTGCCAGCACCAAAGCGGGAGGGCCTGTACACGAGCAGTACTTC.

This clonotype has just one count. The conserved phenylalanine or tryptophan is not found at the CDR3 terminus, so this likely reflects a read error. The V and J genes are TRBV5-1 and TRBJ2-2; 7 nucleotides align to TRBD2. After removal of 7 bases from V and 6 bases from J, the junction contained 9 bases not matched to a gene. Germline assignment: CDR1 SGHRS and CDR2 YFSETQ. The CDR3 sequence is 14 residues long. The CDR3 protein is CASGSGLVAGELFC. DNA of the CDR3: TGCGCCAGCGGCTCCGGACTAGTCGCCGGGGAGCTGTTTTGT.

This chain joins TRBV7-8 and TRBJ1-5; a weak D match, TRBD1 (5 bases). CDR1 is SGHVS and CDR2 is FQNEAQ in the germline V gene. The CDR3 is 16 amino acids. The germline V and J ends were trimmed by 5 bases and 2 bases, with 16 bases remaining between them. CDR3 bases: TGTGCCAGCAGCCTAAATCCTGGGGGAGGCAATCAGCCCCAGCATTTT. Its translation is CASSLNPGGGNQPQHF. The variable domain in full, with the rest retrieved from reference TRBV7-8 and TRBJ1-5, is GAGVSQSPRYKVAKRGQDVALRCDPISGHVSLFWYQQALGQGPEFLTYFQNEAQLDKSGLPSDRFFAERPEGSVSTLKIQRTQQEDSAVYLCASSLNPGGGNQPQHFGDGTRLSIL.

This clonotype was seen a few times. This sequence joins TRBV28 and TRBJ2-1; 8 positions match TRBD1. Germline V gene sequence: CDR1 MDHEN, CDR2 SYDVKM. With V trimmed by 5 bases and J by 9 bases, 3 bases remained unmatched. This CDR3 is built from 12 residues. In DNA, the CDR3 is TGTGCCAGCAGTCAGGGGGCGGGTGAGCAGTTCTTC. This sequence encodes CASSQGAGEQFF.

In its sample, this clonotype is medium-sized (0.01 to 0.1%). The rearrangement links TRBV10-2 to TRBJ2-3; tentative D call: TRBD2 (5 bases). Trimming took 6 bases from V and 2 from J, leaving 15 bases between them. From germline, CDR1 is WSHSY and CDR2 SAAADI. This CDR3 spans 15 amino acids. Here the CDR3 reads CASRVGGSPTDTQYF. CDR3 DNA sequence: TGCGCCAGCAGGGTCGGTGGGAGCCCCACAGATACGCAGTATTTT.

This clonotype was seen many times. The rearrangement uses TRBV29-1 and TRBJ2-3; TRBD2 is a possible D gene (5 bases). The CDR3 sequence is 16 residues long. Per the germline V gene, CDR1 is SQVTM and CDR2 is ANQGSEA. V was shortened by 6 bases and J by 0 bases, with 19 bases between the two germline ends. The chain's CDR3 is CSVDGTLASSTDTQYF. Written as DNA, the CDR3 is TGCAGCGTGGACGGAACTTTAGCGTCTAGCACAGATACGCAGTATTTT.

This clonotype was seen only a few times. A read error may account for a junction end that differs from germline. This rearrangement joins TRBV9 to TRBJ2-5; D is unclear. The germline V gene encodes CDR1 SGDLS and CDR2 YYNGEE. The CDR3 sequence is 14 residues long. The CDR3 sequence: CASSVTDAQGTQYF. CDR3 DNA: TGTGCCAGCAGCGTAACAGACGCACAAGGGACCCAGTACTTC.

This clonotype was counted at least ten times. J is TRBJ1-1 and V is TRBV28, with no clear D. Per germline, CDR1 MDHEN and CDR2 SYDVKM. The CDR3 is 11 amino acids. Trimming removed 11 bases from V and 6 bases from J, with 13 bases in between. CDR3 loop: CACRRSAEAFF. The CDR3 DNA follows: TGTGCCTGTAGGCGGAGCGCTGAAGCTTTCTTT.

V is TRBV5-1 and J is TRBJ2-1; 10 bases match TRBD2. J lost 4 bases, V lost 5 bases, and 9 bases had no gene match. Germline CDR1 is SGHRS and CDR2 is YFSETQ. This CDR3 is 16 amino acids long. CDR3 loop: CASSSLAGETYNEQFF. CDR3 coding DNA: TGCGCCAGCAGTTCCCTAGCGGGAGAAACTTACAATGAGCAGTTCTTC.

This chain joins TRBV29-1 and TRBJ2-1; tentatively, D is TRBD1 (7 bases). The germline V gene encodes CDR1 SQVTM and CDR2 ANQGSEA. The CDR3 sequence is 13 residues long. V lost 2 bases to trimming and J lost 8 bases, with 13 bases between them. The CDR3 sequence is CSVEPPGGHEQFF. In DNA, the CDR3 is TGCAGCGTTGAACCCCCAGGGGGGCATGAGCAGTTCTTC.

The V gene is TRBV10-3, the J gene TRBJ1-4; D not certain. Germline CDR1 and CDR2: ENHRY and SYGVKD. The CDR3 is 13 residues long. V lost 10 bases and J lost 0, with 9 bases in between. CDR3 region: CATTKATNEKLFF. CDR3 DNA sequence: TGTGCCACCACCAAGGCAACTAATGAAAAACTGTTTTTT.

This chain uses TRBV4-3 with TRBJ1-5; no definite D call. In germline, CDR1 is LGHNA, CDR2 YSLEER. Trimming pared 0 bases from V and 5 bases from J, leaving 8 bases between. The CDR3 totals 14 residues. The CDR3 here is CASSQDSGDQPQHF. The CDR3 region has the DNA TGCGCCAGCAGCCAAGATTCCGGGGATCAGCCCCAGCATTTT.

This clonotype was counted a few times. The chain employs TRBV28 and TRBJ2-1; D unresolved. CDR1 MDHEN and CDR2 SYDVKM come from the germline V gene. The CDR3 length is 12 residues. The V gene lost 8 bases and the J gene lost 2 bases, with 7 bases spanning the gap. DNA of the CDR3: TGTGCCAGCGAGTCCACCTACAATGAGCAGTTCTTC. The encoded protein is CASESTYNEQFF.

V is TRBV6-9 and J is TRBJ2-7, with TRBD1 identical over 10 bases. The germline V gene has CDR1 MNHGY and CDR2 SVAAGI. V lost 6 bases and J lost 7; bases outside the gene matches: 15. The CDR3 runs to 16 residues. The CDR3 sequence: CASSRYAGTGAEEQYF. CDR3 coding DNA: TGTGCCAGCAGCCGCTATGCCGGGACAGGGGCGGAAGAGCAGTACTTC.

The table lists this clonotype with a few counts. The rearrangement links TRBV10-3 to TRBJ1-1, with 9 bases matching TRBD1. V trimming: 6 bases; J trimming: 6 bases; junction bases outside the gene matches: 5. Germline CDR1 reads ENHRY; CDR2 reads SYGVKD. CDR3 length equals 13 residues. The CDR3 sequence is CAIRTGQGSEAFF. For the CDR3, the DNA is TGTGCCATCAGGACCGGACAGGGGTCTGAAGCTTTCTTT.

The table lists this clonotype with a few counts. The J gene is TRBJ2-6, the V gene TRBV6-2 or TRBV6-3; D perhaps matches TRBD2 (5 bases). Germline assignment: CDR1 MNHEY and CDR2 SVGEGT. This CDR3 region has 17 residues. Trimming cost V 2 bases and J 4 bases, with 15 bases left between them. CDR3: CASSYQSGESGANVLTF. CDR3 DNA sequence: TGTGCCAGCAGTTACCAGTCCGGGGAGTCAGGGGCCAACGTCCTGACTTTC.

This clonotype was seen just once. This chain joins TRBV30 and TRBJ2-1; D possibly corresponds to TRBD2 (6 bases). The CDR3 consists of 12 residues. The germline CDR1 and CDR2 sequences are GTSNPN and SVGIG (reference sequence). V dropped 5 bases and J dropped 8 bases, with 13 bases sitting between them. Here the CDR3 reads CAWVIPGDEQFF. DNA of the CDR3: TGTGCCTGGGTTATACCGGGGGATGAGCAGTTCTTC.